These T cell receptor beta chains were read from a single sample in a study of blood T cell repertoires in COVID-19. This table comes from immunoSEQ multiplex PCR, and its TCRdb copy is limited to in-frame clones, with some not included. The table includes some 330,000 clones, approximately 88% detected once. The sample was peripheral blood. The receptors stem from a woman aged 50 to 65 with active or convalescent COVID-19. CDR3s include the opening cysteine and the closing phenylalanine or tryptophan. The order of the fields is clone size, V gene, CDR3 length, D gene, J gene, CDR3 DNA, CDR3 protein. The D gene is left open where the match is weak. The size of a clone is reported for some rows only, either as once, few or many, or as a class for expanded clones.

>-|TRBV6-5|14|-|TRBJ1-2
TGTGCCAGCAGTCCACTGAGCCCTATCTATGGCTACACCTTC
CASSPLSPIYGYTF
>-|TRBV3-1/TRBV3-2|15|TRBD1|TRBJ1-4
TGTGCCAGCAGCCTTTTGGACAGGCCGAATGAAAAACTGTTTTTT
CASSLLDRPNEKLFF
>once|TRBV30|15|-|TRBJ1-6
TGTGCCTGGAAAGGGGGACGGGTTTATAATTCACCCCTCCACTTT
CAWKGGRVYNSPLHF
>-|TRBV21-1|13|-|TRBJ1-1
TGTGCCAGCAGCTTTAACATGAACACTGAAGCTTTCTTT
CASSFNMNTEAFF
>-|TRBV28|14|-|TRBJ1-2
TGTGCCAGCAGTTTACCCAGAATTAACTATGGCTACACCTTC
CASSLPRINYGYTF
>few|TRBV10-3|15|TRBD1|TRBJ1-5
TGTGCCATCAGTGAAGGGACAGGGTGGAATCAGCCCCAGCATTTT
CAISEGTGWNQPQHF
>-|TRBV6-4|19|TRBD2|TRBJ2-7
TGTGCCAGCAGTGACTCGATCGGACTAGCGGGAGGCTCCTGGGTTTGGGAGTACTTC
CASSDSIGLAGGSWVWEYF
>-|TRBV30|13|-|TRBJ1-2
TGTGCCTGGAGCAGGACCTCAGGGTATGGCTACACCTTC
CAWSRTSGYGYTF
>-|TRBV24-1|14|-|TRBJ2-1
TGTGCCACCAGTGACTTCCAGGGGTACGATGAGCAGTTCTTC
CATSDFQGYDEQFF
>few|TRBV12-5|16|TRBD2|TRBJ2-1
TGTGCTAGTGGGGCCACGGGACTAGGGCCCTACAATGAGCAGTTCTTC
CASGATGLGPYNEQFF
>-|TRBV30|14|-|TRBJ1-5
TGTGCCTGGAGTACGGACAGTCTTTATCAACCCCAGCATTTT
CAWSTDSLYQPQHF
>once|TRBV6-5|14|-|TRBJ1-2
TGTGCCAGCAGAACTGCCGGGACACTTTATGGCTACACCTTC
CASRTAGTLYGYTF
>-|TRBV12-3/TRBV12-4|12|TRBD1|TRBJ2-3
TGTGCCAGCAGTTTCGCAGGGGGTACGCAGTATTTT
CASSFAGGTQYF
>-|TRBV4-3|14|-|TRBJ2-6
TGCGCCAGCAGCCAAGAAAGCGGGGCCAACGTCCTGACTTTC
CASSQESGANVLTF
>-|TRBV7-3|15|TRBD2|TRBJ2-5
TGTGCCAGCAGCCAAGTACGGGGGGACCAAGAGACCCAGTACTTC
CASSQVRGDQETQYF
>-|TRBV18|17|-|TRBJ2-7
TGTGCCAGCTCACCAGAGAAGGCGGGACAGACCTCCTACGAGCAGTACTTC
CASSPEKAGQTSYEQYF
>-|TRBV7-6|16|TRBD2|TRBJ2-7
TGTGCCAGCAGCTCGTTAGCGGGCATAAGCTCCTACGAGCAGTACTTC
CASSSLAGISSYEQYF
>-|TRBV27|15|TRBD1|TRBJ2-7
TGTGCCAGCAGTTTTTACGGGACAGAGACCTACGAGCAGTACTTC
CASSFYGTETYEQYF
>-|TRBV28|16|-|TRBJ1-1
TGTGCCAGCAGTTCCGGAGGGGTGGCGGGGAACACTGAAGCTTTCTTT
CASSSGGVAGNTEAFF
>few|TRBV24-1|14|TRBD1|TRBJ1-2
TGTGCCACCAGTGTAAGGGGGCGCAGCTATGGCTACACCTTC
CATSVRGRSYGYTF
>-|TRBV29-1|12|-|TRBJ2-1
TGCAGCGTTGAAGAGTTCGGCAATGAGCAGTTCTTC
CSVEEFGNEQFF
>-|TRBV4-1|15|-|TRBJ1-1
TGCGCCAGCAGCCAAGAAGAGAACCTAAACACTGAAGCTTTCTTT
CASSQEENLNTEAFF
>-|TRBV6-5|15|-|TRBJ1-1
TGTGCCAGCAGCCCCACCACAGGGAAGAGTCCAGGAGCTTTCTTT
CASSPTTGKSPGAFF
>-|TRBV6-5|15|TRBD2|TRBJ2-5
TGTGCCAGCAAGCGGACTAGCGGGGGGGGCTGGTCCCAGTACTTC
CASKRTSGGGWSQYF
>-|TRBV29-1|13|TRBD1|TRBJ1-1
TGCAGCGTCACAGGGGGGGTCGACACTGAAGCTTTCTTT
CSVTGGVDTEAFF
>once|TRBV19|16|TRBD1|TRBJ1-1
TGTGCCAGTAGGTTAAACAGGGGGGGGAGGAACACTGAAGCTTTCTTT
CASRLNRGGRNTEAFF
>-|TRBV2|17|-|TRBJ1-1
TGTGCCAGCGTCCGGGACGGAGGGGTGGTGCTGAACACTGAAGCTTTCTTT
CASVRDGGVVLNTEAFF
>-|TRBV2|13|TRBD1|TRBJ1-2
TGTGCCAGCAGTGCAATACAGGGGTATGGCTACACCTTC
CASSAIQGYGYTF
>-|TRBV27|16|TRBD1|TRBJ1-3
TGTGCCAGCAGTACCTACAGGGGCTCCCCTGGAAACACCATATATTTT
CASSTYRGSPGNTIYF
>-|TRBV5-4|15|TRBD1|TRBJ1-1
TGTGCCAGCAGCCGGACCGGGACAGGGGACACTGAAGCTTTCTTT
CASSRTGTGDTEAFF
>-|TRBV6-2/TRBV6-3|15|TRBD2|TRBJ2-7
TGTGCCAGCAGCTCCGGGACTAGCGGGACCTACGAGCAGTACTTC
CASSSGTSGTYEQYF
>-|TRBV6-5|14|TRBD1|TRBJ2-7
TGTGCCAGCAGAGGGACAGGTGACCGCTACGAGCAGTACTTC
CASRGTGDRYEQYF
>few|TRBV19|17|TRBD2|TRBJ2-1
TGTGCCAGTAGTATAGTTGGGCTAGCGGGAAGGCGTAATGAGCAGTTCTTC
CASSIVGLAGRRNEQFF
>-|TRBV5-1|15|-|TRBJ1-1
TGCGCCAGCAGCCGCGAGGGTGGACTGAACACTGAAGCTTTCTTT
CASSREGGLNTEAFF
>-|TRBV24-1|14|TRBD1|TRBJ2-1
TGTGCCACCAGTACGGACAGGGTAAAGGGTGAGCAGTTCTTC
CATSTDRVKGEQFF
>-|TRBV5-1|15|-|TRBJ2-3
TGCGCCAGCAGCTTAAATAGACAGGGCACAGATACGCAGTATTTT
CASSLNRQGTDTQYF
>-|TRBV6-2/TRBV6-3|13|-|TRBJ2-3
TGTGCCAGCAGTTACTTCCGGGTGGATACGCAGTATTTT
CASSYFRVDTQYF
>-|TRBV21-1|17|-|TRBJ2-7
TGTGCCAGCAGCTCCCTATCGAATACTAGCGGTTCCTACGAGCAGTACTTC
CASSSLSNTSGSYEQYF
>-|TRBV28|16|-|TRBJ2-1
TGTGCCAGCAGTTCTCAACAGGGATCCTCCTACAATGAGCAGTTCTTC
CASSSQQGSSYNEQFF
>-|TRBV7-3|15|TRBD1|TRBJ1-1
TGTGCCAGCAGCTTAGGAGGGGGCGCGTGGACTGAAGCTTTCTTT
CASSLGGGAWTEAFF
>few|TRBV11-2|18|-|TRBJ2-7
TGTGCCAGCAGACCAGGGACCTGGGACACCGACCCTACCTACGAGCAGTACTTC
CASRPGTWDTDPTYEQYF
>-|TRBV14|19|TRBD1|TRBJ2-1
TGTGCCAGCAGCCTTACAGGGGGCCGGAAGGGGAGGACGGACAATGAGCAGTTCTTC
CASSLTGGRKGRTDNEQFF
>once|TRBV2|13|-|TRBJ2-1
TGTGCCAGCAGAGAAGGGACTTACAATGAGCAGTTCTTC
CASREGTYNEQFF
>-|TRBV4-3|17|TRBD1|TRBJ2-5
TGCGCCAGCAGCCAATCAAGACAGGGTGGTCCTCAAGAGACCCAGTACTTC
CASSQSRQGGPQETQYF
>-|TRBV20-1|14|-|TRBJ2-2
TGCAGTGCTAGTTCTGGACAGTTCACCGGGGAGCTGTTTTTT
CSASSGQFTGELFF
>-|TRBV18|14|TRBD1|TRBJ1-1
TGTGCCAGCTCACGACAGGGGGCAGGTACTGAAGCTTTCTTT
CASSRQGAGTEAFF
>few|TRBV7-9|15|-|TRBJ2-2
TGTGCCAGCAGTCCCCCGGCGGGGGCCACCGGGGAGCTGTTTTTT
CASSPPAGATGELFF
>-|TRBV5-6|12|-|TRBJ1-1
TGTGCCAGCAGCTTGGGTCAGGGTGAAGCTTTCTTT
CASSLGQGEAFF
>-|TRBV4-3|16|TRBD1|TRBJ1-2
TGCGCCAGCAGCCAAGAGTACAGGGGGCACGGCTATGGCTACACCTTC
CASSQEYRGHGYGYTF
>-|TRBV19|14|-|TRBJ1-1
TGTGCCAGTAGTATAGACCGGACATTGACTGAAGCTTTCTTT
CASSIDRTLTEAFF
>-|TRBV7-8|16|TRBD2|TRBJ2-1
TGTGCCAGCAGCTCCGAGGCTAGCGGGAGGGGGAATGAGCAGTTCTTC
CASSSEASGRGNEQFF
>-|TRBV3-1/TRBV3-2|15|-|TRBJ1-2
TGTGCCAGCAGCCACGGAGGGAAGGGAAACTATGGCTACACCTTC
CASSHGGKGNYGYTF
>-|TRBV19|15|TRBD1|TRBJ1-1
TGTGCCAGTAGATCACCGGGACAGTCGAACACTGAAGCTTTCTTT
CASRSPGQSNTEAFF
>-|TRBV7-2|15|-|TRBJ2-3
TGTGCCAGCAGCTTAGGACTAGTTTACACAGATACGCAGTATTTT
CASSLGLVYTDTQYF
>-|TRBV7-9|16|TRBD1|TRBJ1-1
TGTGCCAGCAGCACCGGGACAGGTGCCGCTACTAGCGAAGCTTTCTTT
CASSTGTGAATSEAFF
>-|TRBV23-1|12|-|TRBJ1-1
TGCGCCAGCTGCCTGTCCGGGACTGAAGCTTTCTTT
CASCLSGTEAFF
>once|TRBV9|17|-|TRBJ1-4
TGTGCCAGCAGCGTAGCCGATAGGGGGTTAACTAATGAAAAACTGTTTTTT
CASSVADRGLTNEKLFF
>once|TRBV28|16|-|TRBJ1-5
TGTGCCAGCAGTAACCCCCAGGGGTTGAGGGATCAGCCCCAGCATTTT
CASSNPQGLRDQPQHF
>many|TRBV5-1|13|-|TRBJ2-5
TGCGCCAGCAGCTTTCAGGGGCAGGAGACCCAGTACTTC
CASSFQGQETQYF
>-|TRBV7-2|14|-|TRBJ1-1
TGTGCCAGCAGCCCGGGACTTTCGAACACTGAAGCTTTCTTT
CASSPGLSNTEAFF